Listed here is a single T cell receptor beta chain. The antigen remains unidentified. Study results and caveats: Larger-cohort validation covered only one TCR beta V-J rearrangement.

V was trimmed by 6 bases and J by 9 bases, leaving 12 bases between them. Germline V gives CDR1 DFQATT, CDR2 SNEGSKA (reference sequence). The CDR3 extends over 12 amino acids. TCRdb called the 5' RACE reads again in MiXCR, with one record for every CDR3 protein. Of nearly 55,000 distinct CDR3 sequences in the sample, roughly 17% were seen once. The sequenced sample was naive CD4+ T cells sorted from blood. The subset was: naive CD4+ T cells, CD4+CD45RA+CD25-. The clonotype originates from a female donor with breast cancer. This sequence joins TRBV20-1 and TRBJ1-6; D is possibly TRBD1 (5 bases). CDR3 sequence (DNA): TGCAGTGCCCGGAGGGGAAGTTCACCCCTCCACTTT. Its protein product is CSARRGSSPLHF.